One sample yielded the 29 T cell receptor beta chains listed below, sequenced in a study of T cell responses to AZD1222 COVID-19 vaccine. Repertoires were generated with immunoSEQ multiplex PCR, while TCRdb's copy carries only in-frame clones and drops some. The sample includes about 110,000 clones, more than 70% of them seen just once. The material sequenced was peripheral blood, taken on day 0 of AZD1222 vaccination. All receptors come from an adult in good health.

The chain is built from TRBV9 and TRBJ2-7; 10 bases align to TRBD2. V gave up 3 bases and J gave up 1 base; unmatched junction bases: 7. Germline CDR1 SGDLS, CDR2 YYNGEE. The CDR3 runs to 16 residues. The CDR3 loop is CASSGLSGRWSYEQYV. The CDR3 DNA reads TGTGCCAGCAGCGGCCTTAGCGGGAGGTGGTCCTACGAGCAGTACGTC.

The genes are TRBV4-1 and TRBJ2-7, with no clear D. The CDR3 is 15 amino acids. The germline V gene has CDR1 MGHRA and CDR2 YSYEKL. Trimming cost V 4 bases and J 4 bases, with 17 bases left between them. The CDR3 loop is CASSPQYGPHYEQYF. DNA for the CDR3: TGCGCCAGCAGCCCCCAATACGGGCCACATTACGAGCAGTACTTC.

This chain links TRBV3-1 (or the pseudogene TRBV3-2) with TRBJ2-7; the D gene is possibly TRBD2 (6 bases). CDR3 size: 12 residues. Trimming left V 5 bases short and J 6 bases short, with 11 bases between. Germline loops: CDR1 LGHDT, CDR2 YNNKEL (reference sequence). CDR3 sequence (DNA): TGTGCCAGCAGCATACTAGCCGGCGAGCAGTACTTC. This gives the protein CASSILAGEQYF.

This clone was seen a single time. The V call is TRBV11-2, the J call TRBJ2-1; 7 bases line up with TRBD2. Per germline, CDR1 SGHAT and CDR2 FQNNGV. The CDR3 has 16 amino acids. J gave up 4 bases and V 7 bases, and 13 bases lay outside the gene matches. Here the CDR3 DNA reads TGTGCCAGCACCAAGCGGGGTGGGTGGAGGTACAATGAGCAGTTCTTC. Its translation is CASTKRGGWRYNEQFF.

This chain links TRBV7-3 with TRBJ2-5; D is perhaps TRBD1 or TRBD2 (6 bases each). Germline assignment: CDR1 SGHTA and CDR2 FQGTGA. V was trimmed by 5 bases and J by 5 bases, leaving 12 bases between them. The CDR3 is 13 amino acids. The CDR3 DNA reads TGTGCCAGCAGCCGGGGGCTTGGGGAGACCCAGTACTTC. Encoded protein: CASSRGLGETQYF.

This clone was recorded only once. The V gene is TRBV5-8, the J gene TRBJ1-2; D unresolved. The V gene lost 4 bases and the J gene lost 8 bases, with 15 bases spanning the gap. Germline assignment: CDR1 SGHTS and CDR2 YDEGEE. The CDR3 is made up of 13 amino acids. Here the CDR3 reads CASSPRARRGYTF. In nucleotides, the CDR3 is TGTGCCAGCAGCCCGAGGGCCAGGCGCGGCTACACCTTC.

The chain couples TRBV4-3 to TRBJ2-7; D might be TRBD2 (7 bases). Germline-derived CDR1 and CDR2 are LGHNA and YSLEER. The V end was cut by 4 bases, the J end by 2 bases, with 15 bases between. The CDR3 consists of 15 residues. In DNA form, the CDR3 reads TGCGCCAGCAGCCCCCAGGCGGGGGCTGCCTACGAGCAGTACTTC. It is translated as CASSPQAGAAYEQYF.

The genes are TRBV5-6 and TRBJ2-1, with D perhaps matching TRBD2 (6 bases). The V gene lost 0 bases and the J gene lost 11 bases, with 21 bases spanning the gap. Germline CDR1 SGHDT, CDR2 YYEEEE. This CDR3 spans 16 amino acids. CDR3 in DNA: TGTGCCAGCAGCTTGGCCGGAGGGGATCTAGAAATAAAGCAGTTCTTC. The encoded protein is CASSLAGGDLEIKQFF.

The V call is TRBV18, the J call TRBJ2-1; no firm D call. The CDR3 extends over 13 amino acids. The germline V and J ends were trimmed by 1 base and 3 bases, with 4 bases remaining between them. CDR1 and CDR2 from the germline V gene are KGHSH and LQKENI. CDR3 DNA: TGTGCCAGCTCACCACGGGACTACAATGAGCAGTTCTTC. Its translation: CASSPRDYNEQFF. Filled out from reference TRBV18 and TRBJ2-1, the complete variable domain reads NAGVMQNPRHLVRRRGQEARLRCSPMKGHSHVYWYRQLPEEGLKFMVYLQKENIIDESGMPKERFSAEFPKEGPSILRIQQVVRGDSAAYFCASSPRDYNEQFFGPGTRLTVL.

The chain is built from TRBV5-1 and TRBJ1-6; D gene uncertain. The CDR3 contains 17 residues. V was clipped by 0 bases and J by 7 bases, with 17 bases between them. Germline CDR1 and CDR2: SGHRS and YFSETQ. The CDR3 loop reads CASSLGSLTYRNSPLHF. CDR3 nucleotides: TGCGCCAGCAGCTTGGGCAGTCTGACCTACCGGAATTCACCCCTCCACTTT.

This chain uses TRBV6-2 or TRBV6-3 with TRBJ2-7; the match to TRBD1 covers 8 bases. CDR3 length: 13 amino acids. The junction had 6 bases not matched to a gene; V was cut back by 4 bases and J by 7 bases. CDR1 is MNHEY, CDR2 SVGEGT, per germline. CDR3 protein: CASSWTGMGEQYV. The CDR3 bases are TGTGCCAGCAGTTGGACAGGGATGGGGGAGCAGTACGTC.

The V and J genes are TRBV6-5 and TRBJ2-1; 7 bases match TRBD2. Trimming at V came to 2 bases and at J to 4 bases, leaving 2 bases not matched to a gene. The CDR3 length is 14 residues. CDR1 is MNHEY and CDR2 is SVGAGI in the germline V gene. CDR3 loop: CASSYAGAYNEQFF. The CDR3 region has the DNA TGTGCCAGCAGTTACGCGGGAGCTTACAATGAGCAGTTCTTC.

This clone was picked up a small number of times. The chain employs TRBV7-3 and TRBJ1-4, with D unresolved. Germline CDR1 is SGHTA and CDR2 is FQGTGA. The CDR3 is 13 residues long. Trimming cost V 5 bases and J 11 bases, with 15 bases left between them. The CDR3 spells CASSPRLSEKLFF. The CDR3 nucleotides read TGTGCCAGCAGCCCCCGACTCTCGGAGAAACTGTTTTTT.

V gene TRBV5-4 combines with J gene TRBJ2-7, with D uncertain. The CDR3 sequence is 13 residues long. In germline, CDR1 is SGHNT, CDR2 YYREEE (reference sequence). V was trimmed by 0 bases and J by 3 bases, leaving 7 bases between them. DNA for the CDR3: TGTGCCAGCAGCTTGGCTGGCAGCTACGAGCAGTACTTC. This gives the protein CASSLAGSYEQYF.

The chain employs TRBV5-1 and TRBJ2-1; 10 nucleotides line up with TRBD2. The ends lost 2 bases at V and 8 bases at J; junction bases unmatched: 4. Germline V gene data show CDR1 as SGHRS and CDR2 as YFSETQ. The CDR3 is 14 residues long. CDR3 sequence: CASSLPLAGDEQFF. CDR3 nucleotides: TGCGCCAGCAGCTTACCCCTAGCGGGAGATGAGCAGTTCTTC. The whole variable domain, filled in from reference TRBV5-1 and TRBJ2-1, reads KAGVTQTPRYLIKTRGQQVTLSCSPISGHRSVSWYQQTPGQGLQFLFEYFSETQRNKGNFPGRFSGRQFSNSRSEMNVSTLELGDSALYLCASSLPLAGDEQFFGPGTRLTVL.

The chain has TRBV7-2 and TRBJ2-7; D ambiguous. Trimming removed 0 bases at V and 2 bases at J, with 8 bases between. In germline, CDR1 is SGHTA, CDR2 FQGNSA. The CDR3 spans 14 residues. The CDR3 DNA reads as TGTGCCAGCAGCTTAGCAGGGCAAGCCTACGAGCAGTACTTC. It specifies CASSLAGQAYEQYF.

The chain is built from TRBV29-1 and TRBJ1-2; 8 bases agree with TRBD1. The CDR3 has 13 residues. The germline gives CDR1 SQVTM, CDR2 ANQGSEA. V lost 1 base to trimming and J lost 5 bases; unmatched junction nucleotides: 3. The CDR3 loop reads CSVEGTGRYGYTF. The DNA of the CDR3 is TGCAGCGTTGAAGGGACAGGGCGATATGGCTACACCTTC.

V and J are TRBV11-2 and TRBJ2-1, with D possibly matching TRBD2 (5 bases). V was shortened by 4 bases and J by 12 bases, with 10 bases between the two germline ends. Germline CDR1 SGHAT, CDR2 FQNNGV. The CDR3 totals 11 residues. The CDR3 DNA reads TGTGCCAGCAGCTCGCAGGAGGCGCAGTTCTTC. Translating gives CASSSQEAQFF.

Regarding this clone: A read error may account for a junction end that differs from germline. This CDR3 reads CASSYADRASF. CDR3 DNA: TGTGCCAGCAGTTACGCCGACAGGGCTAGCTTC. V usage is TRBV6-2 or TRBV6-3 and J usage is TRBJ1-2; 7 nucleotides line up with TRBD1. Germline V gene sequence: CDR1 MNHEY, CDR2 SVGEGT. The CDR3 is 11 amino acids.

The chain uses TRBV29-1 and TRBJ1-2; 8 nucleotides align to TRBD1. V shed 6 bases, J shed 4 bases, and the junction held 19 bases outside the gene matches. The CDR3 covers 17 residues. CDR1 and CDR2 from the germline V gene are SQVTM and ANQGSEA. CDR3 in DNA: TGCAGCGTGGGGGGGGACAGGCGAATAGGATTTACCTATGGCTACACCTTC. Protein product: CSVGGDRRIGFTYGYTF.

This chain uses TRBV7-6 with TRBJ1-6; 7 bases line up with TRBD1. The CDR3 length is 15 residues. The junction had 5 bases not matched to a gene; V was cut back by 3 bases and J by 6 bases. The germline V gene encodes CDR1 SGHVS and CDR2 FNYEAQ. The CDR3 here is CASSLTQGSNSPLHF. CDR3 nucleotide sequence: TGTGCCAGCAGCTTGACACAGGGGAGTAATTCACCCCTCCACTTT. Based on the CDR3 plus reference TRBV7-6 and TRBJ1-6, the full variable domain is GAGVSQSPRYKVTKRGQDVALRCDPISGHVSLYWYRQALGQGPEFLTYFNYEAQQDKSGLPNDRFSAERPEGSISTLTIQRTEQRDSAMYRCASSLTQGSNSPLHFGNGTRLTVT.

Here the CDR3 reads CASSLGRQVQETQYF. Here the CDR3 DNA reads TGTGCCAGCAGCCTCGGGCGACAGGTTCAAGAGACCCAGTACTTC. The chain couples TRBV13 to TRBJ2-5, with a weak D call TRBD1 (6 bases). The V gene lost 5 bases and the J gene lost 2 bases, with 15 bases spanning the gap. Germline-derived CDR1 and CDR2 are PRHDT and FYEKMQ (reference sequence). This CDR3 comprises 15 residues.

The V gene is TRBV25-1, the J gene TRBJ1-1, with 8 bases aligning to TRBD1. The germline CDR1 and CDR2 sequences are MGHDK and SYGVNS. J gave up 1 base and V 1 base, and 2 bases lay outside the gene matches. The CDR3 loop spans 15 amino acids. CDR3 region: CASSELQGENTEAFF. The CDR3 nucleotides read TGTGCCAGCAGTGAATTACAGGGGGAGAACACTGAAGCTTTCTTT.

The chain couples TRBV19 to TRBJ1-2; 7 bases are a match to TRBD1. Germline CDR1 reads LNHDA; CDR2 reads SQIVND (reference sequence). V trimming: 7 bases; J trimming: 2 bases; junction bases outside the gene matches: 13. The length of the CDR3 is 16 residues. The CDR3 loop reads CASTPDRARWNYGYTF. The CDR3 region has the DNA TGTGCCAGTACTCCAGACAGGGCGCGGTGGAACTATGGCTACACCTTC.

CDR3 sequence reads: CASSLWGQGATNEKLFF. In DNA form, the CDR3 reads TGTGCCAGCAGTTTATGGGGACAGGGTGCAACTAATGAAAAACTGTTTTTT. The chain combines TRBV28 with TRBJ1-4, with TRBD1 matching over 9 bases. Trimming cost V 0 bases and J 0 bases; bases outside gene matches: 2. The CDR3 contains 17 residues. The germline V gene has CDR1 MDHEN and CDR2 SYDVKM. Variable domain in full (rest from reference TRBV28 and TRBJ1-4): DVKVTQSSRYLVKRTGEKVFLECVQDMDHENMFWYRQDPGLGLRLIYFSYDVKMKEKGDIPEGYSVSREKKERFSLILESASTNQTSMYLCASSLWGQGATNEKLFFGSGTQLSVL.

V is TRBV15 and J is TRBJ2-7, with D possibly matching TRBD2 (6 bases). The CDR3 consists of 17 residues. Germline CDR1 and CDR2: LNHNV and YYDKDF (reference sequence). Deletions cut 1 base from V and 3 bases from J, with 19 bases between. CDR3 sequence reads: CATSRAVGAGRFYEQYF. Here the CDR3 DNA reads TGTGCCACCAGCAGAGCCGTCGGTGCGGGGCGGTTCTACGAGCAGTACTTC.

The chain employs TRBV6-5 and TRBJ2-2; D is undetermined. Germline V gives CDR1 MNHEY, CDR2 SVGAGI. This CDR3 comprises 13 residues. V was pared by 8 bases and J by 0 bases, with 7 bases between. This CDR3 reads CASGRTNTGELFF. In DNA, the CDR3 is TGTGCCAGCGGTAGGACGAACACCGGGGAGCTGTTTTTT.

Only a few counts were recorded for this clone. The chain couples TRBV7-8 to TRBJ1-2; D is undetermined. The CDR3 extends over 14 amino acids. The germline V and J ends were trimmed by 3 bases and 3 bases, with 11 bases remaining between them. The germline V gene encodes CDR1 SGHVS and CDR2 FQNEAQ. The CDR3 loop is CASSFRGRDYGYTF. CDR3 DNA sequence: TGTGCCAGCAGCTTCCGGGGTAGAGACTATGGCTACACCTTC.

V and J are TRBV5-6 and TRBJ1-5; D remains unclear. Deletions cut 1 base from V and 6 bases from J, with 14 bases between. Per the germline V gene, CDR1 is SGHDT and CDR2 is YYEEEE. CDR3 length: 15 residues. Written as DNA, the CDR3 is TGTGCCAGCAGCTTGAGTGTCCGTGCTGGTCAGCCCCAGCATTTT. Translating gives CASSLSVRAGQPQHF.